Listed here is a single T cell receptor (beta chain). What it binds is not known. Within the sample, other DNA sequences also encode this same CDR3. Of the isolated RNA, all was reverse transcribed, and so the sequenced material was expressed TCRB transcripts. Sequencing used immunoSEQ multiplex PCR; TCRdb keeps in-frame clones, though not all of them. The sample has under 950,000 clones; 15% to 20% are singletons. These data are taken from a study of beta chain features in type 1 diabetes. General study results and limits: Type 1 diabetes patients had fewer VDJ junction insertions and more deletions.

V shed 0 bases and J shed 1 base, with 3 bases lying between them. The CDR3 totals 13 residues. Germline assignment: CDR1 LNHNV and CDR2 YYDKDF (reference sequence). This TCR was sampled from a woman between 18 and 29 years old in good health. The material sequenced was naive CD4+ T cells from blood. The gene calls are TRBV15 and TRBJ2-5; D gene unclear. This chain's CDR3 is CATSRDSQETQYF. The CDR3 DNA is TGTGCCACCAGCAGAGATTCCCAAGAGACCCAGTACTTC.